This T cell receptor (beta chain) was found in a study of Tregs in tolerant kidney transplant recipients. Mixed chimerism was transient after nonmyeloablative marrow transplants from related graft donors. Measured with immunoSEQ multiplex PCR; TCRdb has only the in-frame clones, and not every one. The sample has 54,000 or so clones, approximately 91% seen once. The V gene's germline CDR1 is SNHLY and CDR2 FYNNEI. The CDR3 has 17 amino acids. V was clipped by 0 bases and J by 2 bases, with 14 bases between them. The specimen was CD8+ T cells from blood (PBMCs), collected 24 months after the transplant. The sequence was obtained from a human patient who received a combined kidney and bone marrow transplant. Some T cells may have come from the graft donor. The chain combines TRBV2 with TRBJ2-1; D is unclear. CDR3 in amino acids: CASSEARLPNPYNEQFF. In nucleotides, the CDR3 is TGTGCCAGCAGTGAAGCGCGTCTTCCCAACCCCTACAATGAGCAGTTCTTC.